Following are 21 T cell receptor beta chains from one sample sequenced in a study of response to subunit inactivated influenza vaccine. TCRdb redid the calling of the RT-PCR reads with MiXCR, one entry per CDR3 protein. The profile covers some 800,000 distinct CDR3 sequences, with 21% appearing a single time and more than 8.5% taken by the ten largest. Sequenced here: PBMCs from blood, sampled 5 to 6 days after vaccination. These TCRs come from a man over 45 who received an inactivated influenza vaccine.

The chain joins TRBV20-1 to TRBJ1-2, with D perhaps matching TRBD1 (6 bases). V lost 6 bases and J lost 2, with 13 bases in between. CDR3 length equals 13 residues. Germline V gene data show CDR1 as DFQATT and CDR2 as SNEGSKA (reference sequence). CDR3 sequence: CSARDTGNYGYTF. Here the CDR3 DNA reads TGCAGTGCCCGAGATACAGGGAACTATGGCTACACCTTC.

This chain links TRBV11-2 with TRBJ2-4; 12 nucleotides align to TRBD2. From germline, CDR1 is SGHAT and CDR2 FQNNGV. The CDR3 is 20 amino acids. J was trimmed by 3 bases and V by 4 bases; bases with no gene match: 16. CDR3 bases: TGTGCCAGCAGCTCCGGATCTAGCGGGAGGGCCACGGGGGTCAAAAACATTCAGTACTTC. This codes for CASSSGSSGRATGVKNIQYF.

This clonotype was picked up a small number of times. The chain links TRBV5-4 to TRBJ2-3; 12 nucleotides match TRBD2. The CDR3 loop spans 18 amino acids. Looked up from germline, CDR1 is SGHNT and CDR2 is YYREEE (reference sequence). J was trimmed by 1 base and V by 2 bases; bases with no gene match: 8. Written as DNA, the CDR3 is TGTGCCAGCAGCTTAACTTTACTAGCGGGGGGAGGCACAGATACGCAGTATTTT. Its protein product is CASSLTLLAGGGTDTQYF.

This clonotype came up a few times. This sequence joins TRBV25-1 and TRBJ2-2, with D possibly matching TRBD2 (6 bases). Per the germline V gene, CDR1 is MGHDK and CDR2 is SYGVNS. The CDR3 has 15 residues. With 6 bases removed from V and 0 bases from J, the gap between germline ends came to 11 bases. The chain's CDR3 is CASSYGGANTGELFF. The CDR3 bases are TGTGCCAGCAGCTACGGCGGGGCGAACACCGGGGAGCTGTTTTTT.

This sequence joins TRBV20-1 and TRBJ2-1, with D perhaps given as TRBD1 or TRBD2 (7 bases each). Germline lookup yields CDR1 DFQATT and CDR2 SNEGSKA (reference sequence). Trimming removed 3 bases at V and 4 bases at J, with 16 bases between. The CDR3 loop spans 15 amino acids. In DNA, the CDR3 is TGCAGTGCTAGGGAGAGACAGGGAGGGTACAATGAGCAGTTCTTC. Its translation is CSARERQGGYNEQFF.

This clonotype was observed a few times. The chain links TRBV5-1 to TRBJ1-6; D ambiguous. CDR1 SGHRS and CDR2 YFSETQ come from the germline V gene. The length of the CDR3 is 14 residues. Trimming left V 3 bases short and J 8 bases short, with 12 bases between. The CDR3 loop reads CASSYGQRDSPLHF. The DNA for the CDR3 is TGCGCCAGCAGCTATGGGCAGAGGGATTCACCCCTCCACTTT.

This chain joins TRBV7-2 and TRBJ2-5, with TRBD2 identical over 12 bases. Trimming removed 5 bases from V and 1 base from J; junction bases left unmatched: 8. Per the germline V gene, CDR1 is SGHTA and CDR2 is FQGNSA. The CDR3 has 17 residues. CDR3 nucleotide sequence: TGTGCCAGCAGCCCCGGACTACTAGCGGGGGGCCAAGAGACCCAGTACTTC. Protein product: CASSPGLLAGGQETQYF.

This clonotype appeared a few times. The chain employs TRBV6-2 or TRBV6-3 and TRBJ2-2; D gene ambiguous. The CDR3 totals 14 residues. Deletions cut 6 bases from V and 6 bases from J, with 14 bases between. In germline, CDR1 is MNHEY, CDR2 SVGEGT. The CDR3 nucleotides read TGTGCCAGCAGCCGACTTTTAGGTTCCGGGGAGCTGTTTTTT. Translating gives CASSRLLGSGELFF.

This clonotype was seen a handful of times. This chain connects TRBV5-1 to TRBJ2-3; D is ambiguous. The CDR3 length is 13 residues. Trimming pared 3 bases from V and 4 bases from J, leaving 9 bases between. Per germline, CDR1 SGHRS and CDR2 YFSETQ. This chain's CDR3 is CASSSPLADTQYF. CDR3 DNA sequence: TGCGCCAGCAGCTCGCCGCTTGCAGATACGCAGTATTTT.

This chain connects TRBV6-2 or TRBV6-3 to TRBJ2-7, with D possibly called TRBD1 or TRBD2 (5 bases each). The CDR3 loop spans 13 amino acids. V gave up 8 bases and J gave up 0 bases, with 11 bases separating them. Germline CDR1 is MNHEY and CDR2 is SVGEGT. CDR3 region: CASGSGTSYEQYF. CDR3 in DNA: TGTGCCAGCGGGTCGGGGACCTCCTACGAGCAGTACTTC.

The CDR3 reads CATSRVAVSSYNEQFF. The CDR3, as DNA: TGTGCCACCAGCAGAGTAGCAGTAAGCTCCTACAATGAGCAGTTCTTC. The chain couples TRBV15 to TRBJ2-1; no clear D gene. Trimming cost V 1 base and J 0 bases, with 10 bases left between them. The germline V gene has CDR1 LNHNV and CDR2 YYDKDF (reference sequence). The CDR3 has 16 amino acids.

This sequence joins TRBV6-1 and TRBJ1-6; no reliable D call. Germline V lookup: CDR1 MNHNS, CDR2 SASEGT. V shed 11 bases and J shed 7 bases, with 15 bases lying between them. The CDR3 length is 13 residues. Here the CDR3 DNA reads TGTGCCTTAAGGCAAGAACTAAATTCACCCCTCCACTTT. It is translated as CALRQELNSPLHF.

This clonotype has more than one count but fewer than ten. This rearrangement joins TRBV5-1 to TRBJ2-3, with D possibly matching TRBD2 (6 bases). The CDR3 has 15 residues. CDR1 and CDR2 (germline): SGHRS, YFSETQ. Trimming cost V 4 bases and J 3 bases, with 15 bases left between them. The CDR3 sequence: CASSQGGGATDTQYF. The CDR3 DNA reads as TGCGCCAGCAGCCAAGGAGGCGGGGCAACAGATACGCAGTATTTT.

CDR3: CATSRTLRGRSYNEQFF. In DNA, the CDR3 is TGTGCCACCAGCAGAACCCTCAGGGGAAGGTCCTACAATGAGCAGTTCTTC. The chain uses TRBV15 and TRBJ2-1, with D possibly TRBD1 on 6 matching bases. The V end was cut by 2 bases, the J end by 1 base, with 15 bases between. CDR1 and CDR2 from the germline V gene are LNHNV and YYDKDF (reference sequence). This CDR3 spans 17 amino acids. The variable domain in full, with the rest retrieved from reference TRBV15 and TRBJ2-1, is DAMVIQNPRYQVTQFGKPVTLSCSQTLNHNVMYWYQQKSSQAPKLLFHYYDKDFNNEADTPDNFQSRRPNTSFCFLDIRSPGLGDTAMYLCATSRTLRGRSYNEQFFGPGTRLTVL.

In this sample, this clonotype turned up a few times. The chain has TRBV4-3 and TRBJ2-7, with D uncertain. CDR1 and CDR2 (germline): LGHNA, YSLEER. Trimming stripped 4 bases from V and 3 bases from J, with 19 bases between. This CDR3 has 16 amino acids. The CDR3 DNA reads as TGCGCCAGCAGCCCCCACATGACCCAACATGACTACGAGCAGTACTTC. It codes for CASSPHMTQHDYEQYF.

The chain uses TRBV29-1 and TRBJ2-7; 9 nucleotides match TRBD2. The CDR3 consists of 12 residues. V shed 4 bases, J shed 5 bases, and the junction held 3 bases outside the gene matches. Germline CDR1 and CDR2: SQVTM and ANQGSEA. The CDR3 region is CSVVSGGHEQYF. In nucleotides, the CDR3 is TGCAGCGTTGTTAGCGGGGGTCACGAGCAGTACTTC.

There are a few counts of this clonotype. The J gene is TRBJ2-3, the V gene TRBV7-6; the match to TRBD1 covers 7 bases. CDR3 size: 16 residues. Germline CDR1 and CDR2: SGHVS and FNYEAQ. J was trimmed by 1 base and V by 5 bases; bases with no gene match: 9. DNA for the CDR3: TGTGCCAGCAGCCCTTTTAAAGGACAGGGCACAGATACGCAGTATTTT. Translation gives CASSPFKGQGTDTQYF.

This clonotype has at least ten counts. The chain joins TRBV20-1 to TRBJ2-5, with D uncertain. The CDR3 has 13 amino acids. Trimming took 0 bases from V and 2 from J, leaving 7 bases between them. Germline V gene data show CDR1 as DFQATT and CDR2 as SNEGSKA (reference sequence). CDR3 protein: CSARDHRQETQYF. In DNA, the CDR3 is TGCAGTGCTAGAGATCATAGACAAGAGACCCAGTACTTC.

The rearrangement joins TRBV5-6 to TRBJ2-7; unclear D gene. Germline CDR1 is SGHDT and CDR2 is YYEEEE. The CDR3 has 14 residues. Trimming removed 0 bases from V and 0 bases from J, with 7 bases in between. The CDR3 loop reads CASSLVWDSYEQYF. CDR3 nucleotides: TGTGCCAGCAGCTTGGTTTGGGACTCCTACGAGCAGTACTTC. Filled out from reference TRBV5-6 and TRBJ2-7, the complete variable domain reads DAGVTQSPTHLIKTRGQQVTLRCSPKSGHDTVSWYQQALGQGPQFIFQYYEEEERQRGNFPDRFSGHQFPNYSSELNVNALLLGDSALYLCASSLVWDSYEQYFGPGTRLTVT.

The CDR3 protein is CASSFLDRDNEQFF. For the CDR3, the DNA is TGTGCCAGCAGTTTCCTAGACAGGGACAATGAGCAGTTCTTC. The V call is TRBV27, the J call TRBJ2-1, with 7 bases that match TRBD1. The CDR3 has 14 amino acids. Losses at the gene ends were 3 bases for V and 5 bases for J; bases not matched to a gene: 4. CDR1 is MNHEY and CDR2 is SMNVEV in the germline V gene (reference sequence).

The chain recombines TRBV7-8 with TRBJ2-5; D is possibly TRBD1 (7 bases). The CDR3 covers 17 residues. Germline V lookup: CDR1 SGHVS, CDR2 FQNEAQ. Trimming shortened V by 6 bases and J by 5 bases, and 25 bases separated the two germline ends. CDR3 sequence reads: CASSPRGDRRFGETQYF. CDR3 sequence (DNA): TGTGCCAGCAGTCCTAGGGGGGACAGACGATTTGGGGAGACCCAGTACTTC.